This T cell receptor beta chain was sequenced during a study of TIL therapy for anti-PD-1-resistant metastatic lung cancer. The time point: pre-treatment sample, taken before nivolumab and TIL therapy. This was the immunoSEQ v3 assay. Clones were sequenced by immunoSEQ multiplex PCR, and TCRdb holds only the in-frame ones, with some missing. The sample includes 50,000 or so clones, around 79% of them seen just once. The germline CDR1 and CDR2 sequences are LNHDA and SQIVND (reference sequence). With 1 base clipped from V and 11 bases from J, the junction kept 17 bases outside the gene matches. The CDR3 consists of 17 residues.

The sequence was collected from a woman between 25 and 85 years old with non-small cell lung cancer. This chain links TRBV19 with TRBJ2-5; 9 bases align to TRBD1. The source material was blood, sampled at baseline. The CDR3 DNA is TGTGCCAGTAGTATAGGGAAACCGGGACAGGGACGGCATGAGCAGTACTTC. Translating it yields CASSIGKPGQGRHEQYF.